The text below deals with one T cell receptor (beta chain). This clonotype was counted only a few times. The clone's antigen remains unknown. No quality values exist for individual bases; no much larger clone is one base distant. This entry belongs to a study of T-cell reconstitution after alpha-beta-depleted transplantation in children (dated by TCRdb to about 2016). For context, the study as a whole: The study quantitatively tracked T-cell immune reconstitution after TCRalphabeta/CD19-depleted allogeneic hematopoietic cell transplantation in children using TCR repertoire profiling.

From cysteine to phenylalanine, the CDR3 is 14 amino acids long. Of all the DNA, just the CDR3 is kept, 42 bases in frame from base 1. Trimmed from V: 4 bases; trimmed from J: 7 bases; junction bases lacking a gene match: 8. According to the germline V gene, CDR1 reads MDHEN and CDR2 reads SYDVKM. The method behind the library was PCR. The sequencer listed for this sample is Illumina HiSeq 2500. To normalize quantification of the TCRbeta repertoire, the TCR libraries were built with molecular barcoding that relied on unique molecular identifiers. TCRdb reprocessed the public reads (quality trimming at Q25 with fastp, clone calling with MiXCR) and kept in-frame beta chains. One record per CDR3 amino acid sequence lists the most common genes and DNA. Counted in this sample were about 480,000 distinct CDR3 sequences; around 13% of them appeared once. The ten largest account for 5% to 6% of the sample.

The receptor was isolated from a human donor who donated a stem cell graft to a child with combined immunodeficiency. The chain joins TRBV28 to TRBJ1-2; the junction holds 8 bases that match TRBD1. The sequences come from PBMCs from the stem cell graft donor, collected from the stem cell graft. The CDR3 reads CASSSRTGRSGYTF. The DNA sequence reads TGTGCCAGCAGTTCCCGGACAGGGAGGAGTGGCTACACCTTC.